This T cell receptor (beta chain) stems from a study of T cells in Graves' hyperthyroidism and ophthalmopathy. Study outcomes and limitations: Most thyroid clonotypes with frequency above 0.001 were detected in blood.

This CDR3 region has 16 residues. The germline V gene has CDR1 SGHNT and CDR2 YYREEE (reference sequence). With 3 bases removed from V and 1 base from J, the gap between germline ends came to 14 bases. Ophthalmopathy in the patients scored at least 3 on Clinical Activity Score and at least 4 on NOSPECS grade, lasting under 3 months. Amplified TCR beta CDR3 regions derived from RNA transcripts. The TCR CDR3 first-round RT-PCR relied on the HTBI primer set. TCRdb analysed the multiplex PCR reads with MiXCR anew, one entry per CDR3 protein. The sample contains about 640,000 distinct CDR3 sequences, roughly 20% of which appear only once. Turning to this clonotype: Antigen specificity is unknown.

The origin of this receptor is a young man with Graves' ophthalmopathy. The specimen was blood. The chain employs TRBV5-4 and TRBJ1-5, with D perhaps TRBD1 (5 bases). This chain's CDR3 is CASSWGGEGSNQPQHF. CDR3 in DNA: TGTGCCAGCAGCTGGGGAGGGGAAGGGAGCAATCAGCCCCAGCATTTT.